Listed below are T cell receptor beta chains from one sample, sequenced in a study of blood T cell repertoires in COVID-19. Data came from immunoSEQ multiplex PCR; TCRdb stores just in-frame clones and leaves some out. The sample yields a few hundred thousand clones, under 90% seen once. Material: peripheral blood. The receptors come from a man over 45 with acute or convalescent COVID-19. Both conserved end residues are part of each CDR3. Each record gives: CDR3 length, clone size, J gene, D gene, V gene, CDR3 DNA, CDR3 protein. D genes are given only for firm matches. Clone size is shown for a subset of rows, as once, few, many or a class of expanded clone.

14 | NA | TRBJ1-5 | NA | TRBV6-5 | TGTGCCAGCAGCGGGAACAGGGCTAATCAGCCCCAGCATTTT | CASSGNRANQPQHF
13 | NA | TRBJ2-5 | TRBD1 | TRBV27 | TGTGCCAGCAGCAACAGGGGGCGAGAGACCCAGTACTTC | CASSNRGRETQYF
15 | NA | TRBJ1-1 | TRBD1 | TRBV11-2 | TGTGCCAGCAGCTTAGGAGTAACAGGGGAGTCTGAAGCTTTCTTT | CASSLGVTGESEAFF
11 | NA | TRBJ1-2 | NA | TRBV20-1 | TGCAGTGCCACGGAGGTCTATGGCTACACCTTC | CSATEVYGYTF
16 | NA | TRBJ1-5 | TRBD1 | TRBV13 | TGTGCCAGCAGCTTAGGAGGACAGGGGAGCAATCAGCCCCAGCATTTT | CASSLGGQGSNQPQHF
13 | NA | TRBJ2-7 | TRBD1 | TRBV27 | TGTGCCAGCACGGCCGGGGACAGGGTGGAGAAGTACTTC | CASTAGDRVEKYF
15 | NA | TRBJ1-5 | NA | TRBV19 | TGTGCCAGTAGTATGGGAGATTATAGCAATCAGCCCCAGCATTTT | CASSMGDYSNQPQHF
13 | NA | TRBJ1-1 | NA | TRBV29-1 | TGCAGCGTTGAGGTTGGGCGAAACACTGAAGCTTTCTTT | CSVEVGRNTEAFF
13 | NA | TRBJ2-2 | NA | TRBV12-3/TRBV12-4 | TGTGCCAGCAGCTTGGCCGGGGTCGGGGAGCTGTTTTTT | CASSLAGVGELFF
17 | NA | TRBJ1-6 | NA | TRBV18 | TGTGCCAGCTCACCTCAGGGAACGGGCTCCTATAATTCACCCCTCCACTTT | CASSPQGTGSYNSPLHF
13 | NA | TRBJ2-5 | NA | TRBV6-5 | TGTGCCAGCAGCAGACAGTACCAAGAGACCCAGTACTTC | CASSRQYQETQYF
16 | NA | TRBJ2-1 | TRBD2 | TRBV6-1 | TGTGCCAGCAGTGAACAGGTAGCGGGGTCCTACAATGAGCAGTTCTTC | CASSEQVAGSYNEQFF
17 | NA | TRBJ1-5 | NA | TRBV7-6 | TGTGCCAGCAGCTTAGGGGCTGGGAGCTATAGCAATCAGCCCCAGCATTTT | CASSLGAGSYSNQPQHF
15 | NA | TRBJ1-5 | NA | TRBV7-2 | TGTGCCAGCAGCTTGGGGAGGCGGAACAATCAGCCCCAGCATTTT | CASSLGRRNNQPQHF
17 | NA | TRBJ1-1 | NA | TRBV4-1 | TGCGCCAGCAGCTTCAGTGAGCGGGACGGAAAGAACACTGAAGCTTTCTTT | CASSFSERDGKNTEAFF
16 | NA | TRBJ2-1 | NA | TRBV5-1 | TGCGCCAGCAGCTTGGCCGGGATCCAAAATTACAATGAGCAGTTCTTC | CASSLAGIQNYNEQFF
13 | few | TRBJ1-1 | NA | TRBV19 | TGTGCCAGTAGTCCACAGGGAATTTTTGAAGCTTTCTTT | CASSPQGIFEAFF
14 | NA | TRBJ1-5 | TRBD1 | TRBV30 | TGTGCCTGGGACAGGGGAGATAGCAATCAGCCCCAGCATTTT | CAWDRGDSNQPQHF
13 | NA | TRBJ1-2 | NA | TRBV18 | TGTGCCAGCTCATCCTTGGACAGCTATGGCTACACCTTC | CASSSLDSYGYTF
15 | NA | TRBJ1-3 | NA | TRBV5-1 | TGCGCCAGCAGCTCCACGGAGAGCTCTGGAAACACCATATATTTT | CASSSTESSGNTIYF
14 | NA | TRBJ1-5 | NA | TRBV6-5 | TGTGCCAGCTGGTCGGGACTGGAGGATCAGCCCCAGCATTTT | CASWSGLEDQPQHF
11 | NA | TRBJ1-1 | NA | TRBV25-1 | TGTGCCAGCAGTTGGGGGCGGAAGGCTTTCTTT | CASSWGRKAFF
13 | few | TRBJ1-6 | NA | TRBV7-9 | TGTGCCAGCAGCCTAGACAGTTATTCACCCCTCCACTTT | CASSLDSYSPLHF
14 | NA | TRBJ2-7 | TRBD1 | TRBV6-5 | TGTGCCAGCGAGAGGACAGGGGAAACCTACGAGCAGTACTTC | CASERTGETYEQYF
14 | NA | TRBJ1-6 | NA | TRBV14 | TGTGCCAGCAGCCAAGGGGGAGGAGTATCACCCCTCCACTTT | CASSQGGGVSPLHF
15 | NA | TRBJ1-6 | TRBD1 | TRBV4-2 | TGTGCCAGCAGCCAAGAGGGACAGGGGAATTCACCCCTCCACTTT | CASSQEGQGNSPLHF
13 | once | TRBJ1-2 | NA | TRBV30 | TGTGCCTGGGGGCCGGGGGCTAACTATGGCTACACCTTC | CAWGPGANYGYTF
14 | NA | TRBJ1-4 | NA | TRBV3-1/TRBV3-2 | TGTGCCAGCAGCCACAGGGCTACTAATGAAAAACTGTTTTTT | CASSHRATNEKLFF
15 | NA | TRBJ2-1 | TRBD2 | TRBV7-7 | TGTGCCAGCAGCCCAGTAGGGGACTACTACAATGAGCAGTTCTTC | CASSPVGDYYNEQFF
15 | NA | TRBJ2-3 | TRBD2 | TRBV19 | TGTGCCAGTATCCGGACTAGCGGGGGGGACGGTGCGCAGTATTTT | CASIRTSGGDGAQYF
13 | few | TRBJ1-1 | TRBD1 | TRBV29-1 | TGCAGCGTTCAATTGGGACAGGGGACCCAAGCTTTCTTT | CSVQLGQGTQAFF
15 | NA | TRBJ2-3 | NA | TRBV19 | TGTGCCAGTAGTATAGGGGGCAACTTCCAAGATACGCAGTATTTT | CASSIGGNFQDTQYF
13 | NA | TRBJ2-5 | NA | TRBV7-2 | TGTGCCAGCAGCTTAGGGGCGTCAGGGACCCAGTACTTC | CASSLGASGTQYF
14 | NA | TRBJ2-2 | TRBD1 | TRBV14 | TGTGCCAGCAGCCGGACAGGGGGGACCGGGGAGCTGTTTTTT | CASSRTGGTGELFF
12 | once | TRBJ2-7 | NA | TRBV18 | TGTGCCAGCTCCCCAGGGCCCAACGAGCAGTACTTC | CASSPGPNEQYF